What follows are 13 T cell receptor beta chains derived from one specimen sequenced in a study of T-cell memory formation after mild COVID-19. MiXCR was run by TCRdb on the 5' RACE reads, yielding one entry per CDR3 protein. The sample contains a few hundred thousand distinct CDR3 sequences, around 30% of which appear only once. The sample was PBMCs or a T cell subset sorted from them (not recorded which). The receptors originated from an adult woman who had mild COVID-19 (a few samples of this study predate the infection). Cell type and time point are not known.

The chain has TRBV5-4 and TRBJ2-2, with a weak D call TRBD2 (6 bases). Trimming cost V 0 bases and J 2 bases, with 14 bases left between them. Looked up from germline, CDR1 is SGHNT and CDR2 is YYREEE (reference sequence). The CDR3 contains 17 residues. This CDR3 is CASSLGPAGSNTGELFF. In DNA, the CDR3 is TGTGCCAGCAGCTTGGGTCCAGCCGGGAGTAACACCGGGGAGCTGTTTTTT.

This clonotype was seen more than once but under ten times. The genes are TRBV4-2 and TRBJ1-6; 7 nucleotides align to TRBD1. The germline V gene has CDR1 LGHNA and CDR2 YNFKEQ. The CDR3 extends over 15 amino acids. The junction had 3 bases not matched to a gene; V was cut back by 0 bases and J by 7 bases. The CDR3 loop reads CASSQEQGRNSPLHF. CDR3 DNA sequence: TGTGCCAGCAGCCAAGAACAGGGGCGCAATTCACCCCTCCACTTT.

The genes are TRBV5-5 and TRBJ1-1; 7 bases map to TRBD1. The length of the CDR3 is 16 residues. Trimming took 5 bases from V and 1 from J; bases not matched to a gene: 11. CDR1 SGHKS and CDR2 YYEKEE come from the germline V gene (reference sequence). DNA of the CDR3: TGTGCCAGCAGTTTATTACCAGGGACAGCGAACACTGAAGCTTTCTTT. The encoded protein is CASSLLPGTANTEAFF.

This clonotype was found a few times. The chain links TRBV12-3 or TRBV12-4 to TRBJ2-1; TRBD1 agrees at 7 bases. This CDR3 contains 13 residues. The V gene end was trimmed by 7 bases and the J gene end by 4 bases; junction bases not matched to a gene: 4. Here the CDR3 DNA reads TGTGCCAGCACGGGACAGACGTACAATGAGCAGTTCTTC. It yields the protein CASTGQTYNEQFF.

This clonotype has more than one count but fewer than ten. This rearrangement joins TRBV9 to TRBJ2-7; D call uncertain. Deletions cut 0 bases from V and 0 bases from J, with 10 bases between. The length of the CDR3 is 15 residues. CDR1 and CDR2 (germline): SGDLS, YYNGEE. The CDR3 nucleotides read TGTGCCAGCAGCGTAGAGGCAGTGAGCTCCTACGAGCAGTACTTC. Translation gives CASSVEAVSSYEQYF.

The chain joins TRBV12-3 or TRBV12-4 to TRBJ2-5, with D hard to call. This CDR3 spans 11 amino acids. The V and J ends lost 8 bases and 5 bases respectively, with 9 bases between them. The CDR3 coding sequence is TGTGCCAGCCGGCTGAAGGAGACCCAGTACTTC. Its protein is CASRLKETQYF.

This clonotype was found once. V is TRBV7-2 and J is TRBJ1-1; TRBD1 aligns across 7 bases. CDR3 length equals 15 residues. Trimming cost V 5 bases and J 5 bases; bases outside gene matches: 11. Germline V gives CDR1 SGHTA, CDR2 FQGNSA. As DNA, the CDR3 is TGTGCCAGCAGCCCGCCGGGAGGGGGCTGGACTGAAGCTTTCTTT. Its protein product is CASSPPGGGWTEAFF.

The chain has TRBV12-3 or TRBV12-4 and TRBJ2-1, with D perhaps matching TRBD1 or TRBD2 (5 bases each). The V end lost 6 bases, the J end lost 6 bases, and 12 bases lay between the germline ends. The CDR3 loop spans 13 amino acids. The DNA of the CDR3 is TGTGCCAGCAGCGCCTGGGGGTCCAATGAGCAGTTCTTC. Protein: CASSAWGSNEQFF.

V usage is TRBV5-6 and J usage is TRBJ2-7; 9 bases are a match to TRBD1. CDR1 and CDR2 (germline): SGHDT, YYEEEE. Germline trimming cut 4 bases from V and 4 bases from J; bases unmatched to any gene: 9. This CDR3 comprises 15 residues. CDR3 bases: TGTGCCAGCAGCCTGCTAGGGACAGGGCGATACGAGCAGTACTTC. Its protein is CASSLLGTGRYEQYF.

This clonotype was seen more than once but under ten times. The chain carries TRBV2 and TRBJ1-1, with D maybe TRBD1 (5 bases). The CDR3 length is 14 residues. CDR1 and CDR2 (germline): SNHLY, FYNNEI. V lost 3 bases and J 9 bases, leaving 17 bases between the germline ends. CDR3 loop: CASSESGGERKAFF. The CDR3 DNA reads TGTGCCAGCAGTGAGTCTGGGGGGGAGAGGAAAGCTTTCTTT.

This clonotype has at least ten counts. The chain employs TRBV11-2 and TRBJ2-5; the D gene is possibly TRBD1 (5 bases). Germline CDR1 SGHAT, CDR2 FQNNGV. V lost 5 bases, J lost 7 bases, and 17 bases lay in between. The CDR3 totals 14 residues. Here the CDR3 DNA reads TGTGCCAGCAGCCAGGGATTGGAGATGAGGACCCAGTACTTC. Translation: CASSQGLEMRTQYF.

V gene TRBV29-1 combines with J gene TRBJ2-7; 7 nucleotides agree with TRBD1. The CDR3 contains 16 residues. Per germline, CDR1 SQVTM and CDR2 ANQGSEA. V was clipped by 2 bases and J by 4 bases; unmatched bases: 14. The CDR3 region is CSVEFVRGQSSYEQYF. The CDR3 DNA reads as TGCAGCGTTGAATTTGTTCGGGGACAGTCTTCTTACGAGCAGTACTTC.

This clonotype showed up just a few times. The chain joins TRBV21-1 to TRBJ2-7; TRBD2 is the table's D call and was not checked against the DNA. TRBV21-1 is a known pseudogene. CDR3 length: 11 residues. CDR3 sequence: CASRIWREQYF. CDR3 sequence (DNA): TGTGCCAGCAGAATCTGGAGGGAGCAGTACTTC.